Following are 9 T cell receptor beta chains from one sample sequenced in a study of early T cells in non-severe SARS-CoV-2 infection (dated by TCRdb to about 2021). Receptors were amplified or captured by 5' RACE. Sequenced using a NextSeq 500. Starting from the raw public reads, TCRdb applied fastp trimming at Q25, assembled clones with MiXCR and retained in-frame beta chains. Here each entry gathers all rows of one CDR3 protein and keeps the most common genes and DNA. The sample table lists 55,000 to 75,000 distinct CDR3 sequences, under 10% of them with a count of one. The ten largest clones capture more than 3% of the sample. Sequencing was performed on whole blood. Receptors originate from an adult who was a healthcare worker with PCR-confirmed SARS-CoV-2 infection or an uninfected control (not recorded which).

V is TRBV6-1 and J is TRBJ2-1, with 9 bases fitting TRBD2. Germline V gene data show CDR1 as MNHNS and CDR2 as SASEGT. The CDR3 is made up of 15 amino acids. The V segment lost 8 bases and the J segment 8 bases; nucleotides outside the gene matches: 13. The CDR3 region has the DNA TGTGCCAGCGTCTCGAACGGACTAGCGAGGGATGAGCAGTTCTTC. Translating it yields CASVSNGLARDEQFF.

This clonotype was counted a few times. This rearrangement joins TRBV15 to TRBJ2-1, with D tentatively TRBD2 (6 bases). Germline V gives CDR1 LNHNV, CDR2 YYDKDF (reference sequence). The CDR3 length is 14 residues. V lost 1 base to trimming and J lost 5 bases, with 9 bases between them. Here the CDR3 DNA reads TGTGCCACCAGCAGAGTAACTAGCCACAATGAGCAGTTCTTC. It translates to CATSRVTSHNEQFF. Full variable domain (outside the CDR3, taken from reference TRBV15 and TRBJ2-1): DAMVIQNPRYQVTQFGKPVTLSCSQTLNHNVMYWYQQKSSQAPKLLFHYYDKDFNNEADTPDNFQSRRPNTSFCFLDIRSPGLGDTAMYLCATSRVTSHNEQFFGPGTRLTVL.

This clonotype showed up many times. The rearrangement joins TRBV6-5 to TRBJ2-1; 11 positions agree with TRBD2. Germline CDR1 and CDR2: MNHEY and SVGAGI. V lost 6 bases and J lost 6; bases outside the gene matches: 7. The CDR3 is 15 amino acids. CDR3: CASSHLAGGGNEQFF. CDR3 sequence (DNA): TGTGCCAGCAGCCACCTAGCGGGAGGAGGCAATGAGCAGTTCTTC.

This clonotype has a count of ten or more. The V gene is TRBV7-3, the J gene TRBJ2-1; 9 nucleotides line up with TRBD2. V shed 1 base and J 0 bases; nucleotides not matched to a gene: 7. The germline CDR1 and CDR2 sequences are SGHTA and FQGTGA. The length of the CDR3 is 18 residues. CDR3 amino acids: CASSLKASGISSYNEQFF. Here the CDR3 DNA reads TGTGCCAGCAGCTTAAAGGCTAGCGGGATTAGCTCCTACAATGAGCAGTTCTTC.

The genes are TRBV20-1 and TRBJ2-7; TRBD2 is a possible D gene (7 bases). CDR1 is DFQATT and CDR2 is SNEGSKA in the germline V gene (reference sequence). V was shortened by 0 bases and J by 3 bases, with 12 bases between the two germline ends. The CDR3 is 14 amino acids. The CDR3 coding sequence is TGCAGTGCTAGAGATCTGAGGGGGGGCTACGAGCAGTACTTC. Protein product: CSARDLRGGYEQYF.

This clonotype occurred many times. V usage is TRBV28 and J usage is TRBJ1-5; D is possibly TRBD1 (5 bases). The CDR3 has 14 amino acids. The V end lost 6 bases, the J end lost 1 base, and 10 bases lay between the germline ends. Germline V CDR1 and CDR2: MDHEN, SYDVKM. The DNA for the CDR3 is TGTGCCAGCAGCCCACCAGGGAGCAATCAGCCCCAGCATTTT. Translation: CASSPPGSNQPQHF.

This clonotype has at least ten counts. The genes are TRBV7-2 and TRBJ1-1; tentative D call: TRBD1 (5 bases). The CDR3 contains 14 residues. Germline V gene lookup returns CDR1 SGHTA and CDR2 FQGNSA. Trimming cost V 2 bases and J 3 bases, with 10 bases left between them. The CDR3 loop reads CASSLQPGHTEAFF. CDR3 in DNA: TGTGCCAGCAGCTTACAACCGGGGCACACTGAAGCTTTCTTT.

The CDR3 bases are TGTGCCAGCAGGGAACAGGGGACACCCGCCCCAGATACGCAGTATTTT. The encoded protein is CASREQGTPAPDTQYF. The rearrangement uses TRBV7-9 and TRBJ2-3; 7 bases match TRBD1. Germline assignment: CDR1 SEHNR and CDR2 FQNEAQ (reference sequence). J gave up 4 bases and V 6 bases, and 13 bases lay outside the gene matches. The CDR3 covers 16 residues.

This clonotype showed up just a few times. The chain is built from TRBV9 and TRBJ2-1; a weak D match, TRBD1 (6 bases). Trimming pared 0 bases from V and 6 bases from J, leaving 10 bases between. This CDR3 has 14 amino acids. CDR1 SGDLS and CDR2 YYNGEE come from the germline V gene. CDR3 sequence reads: CASSVGGTSNEQFF. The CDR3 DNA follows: TGTGCCAGCAGCGTAGGAGGGACAAGCAATGAGCAGTTCTTC.